This passage covers 5 T cell receptor beta chains from one sample sequenced in a study of CD8 T cells in ankylosing spondylitis. TCRdb reanalysed the 5' RACE reads using MiXCR and keeps one entry per CDR3 protein. There are some 140,000 distinct CDR3 sequences in the sample; around 7.9% occur only once, and over 10% lies in the top ten. The material sequenced was blood, either unsorted or a sorted T cell fraction (not recorded which). The receptors shown here come from a female donor with ankylosing spondylitis or in good health (not recorded which).

This clonotype was counted at least ten times. The chain combines TRBV12-3 or TRBV12-4 with TRBJ2-2; D not resolved. Trimming left V 4 bases short and J 5 bases short, with 8 bases between. The CDR3 runs 13 residues. The CDR3 DNA is TGTGCCAGCAGTTCTTACATGACCGGGGAGCTGTTTTTT. This codes for CASSSYMTGELFF.

This clonotype was seen at least ten times. V gene TRBV6-1 combines with J gene TRBJ1-2, with D possibly being TRBD1 (5 bases). The CDR3 totals 15 residues. Trimming cost V 7 bases and J 1 base, with 16 bases left between them. The germline V gene has CDR1 MNHNS and CDR2 SASEGT. The CDR3 DNA follows: TGTGCCAGCACCTCGGGCGTGAGGGGTAACTATGGCTACACCTTC. As protein: CASTSGVRGNYGYTF.

Ten or more counts support this clonotype. The gene calls are TRBV20-1 and TRBJ1-1; D gene unclear. Germline values: CDR1 DFQATT, CDR2 SNEGSKA (reference sequence). Trimming cost V 6 bases and J 6 bases, with 8 bases left between them. This CDR3 is built from 10 residues. In DNA, the CDR3 is TGCAGTGCGGGGATCCCTGAAGCTTTCTTT. Residues: CSAGIPEAFF.

This clonotype was seen ten or more times. The genes are TRBV12-3 or TRBV12-4 and TRBJ2-1; TRBD1 might be the D (6 bases). This CDR3 spans 14 amino acids. V dropped 0 bases and J dropped 6 bases, with 9 bases sitting between them. The CDR3 loop is CASSLAGQLNEQFF. CDR3 sequence (DNA): TGTGCCAGCAGTTTAGCAGGACAGCTCAATGAGCAGTTCTTC.

This clonotype was counted many times. The rearrangement joins TRBV20-1 to TRBJ1-6, with no clear D. V was cut by 6 bases and J by 7 bases, with 16 bases left in between. The CDR3 is 14 amino acids. CDR1 DFQATT and CDR2 SNEGSKA come from the germline V gene (reference sequence). The CDR3 reads CSAAGLVVNSPLHF. The CDR3 region has the DNA TGCAGTGCCGCCGGGCTGGTCGTAAATTCACCCCTCCACTTT.